These 20 T cell receptor beta chains were all obtained from the same sample, sequenced in a study of blood T cell repertoires in COVID-19. Sequencing was performed with immunoSEQ multiplex PCR; in TCRdb, only in-frame clones are kept and a portion is missing. The sample consists of 60,000 to 65,000 clones, approximately 90% of them appearing once. Sequencing input: peripheral blood. The receptor set was obtained from a human donor with active COVID-19. The donor label of this sample is uncertain.

This chain links TRBV4-1 with TRBJ2-3; TRBD2 matches 15 bases. CDR3 length equals 20 residues. Trimming cost V 3 bases and J 3 bases; bases outside gene matches: 13. Germline V gene data show CDR1 as MGHRA and CDR2 as YSYEKL. CDR3 bases: TGCGCCAGCAGCCATGCTAGACTCCGGACTAGCGGGAGGGGAACAGATACGCAGTATTTT. Its translation is CASSHARLRTSGRGTDTQYF.

The chain recombines TRBV6-2 or TRBV6-3 with TRBJ2-3; maybe TRBD1 (6 bases). The V and J ends lost 0 bases and 0 bases respectively, with 10 bases between them. Germline CDR1 is MNHEY and CDR2 is SVGEGT. CDR3 length equals 16 residues. The CDR3 region has the DNA TGTGCCAGCAGTTACTCACGTCAGGGGAGCACAGATACGCAGTATTTT. As protein: CASSYSRQGSTDTQYF.

The chain employs TRBV27 and TRBJ2-2; 16 nucleotides line up with TRBD2. Losses at the gene ends were 3 bases for V and 2 bases for J; bases not matched to a gene: 6. The CDR3 length is 19 residues. Germline V lookup: CDR1 MNHEY, CDR2 SMNVEV (reference sequence). In DNA form, the CDR3 reads TGTGCCAGCAGTTTTCGTGGGACTAGCGGGAGGGCCAACACCGGGGAGCTGTTTTTT. Translated: CASSFRGTSGRANTGELFF.

This chain connects TRBV7-2 to TRBJ2-1; no reliable D call. The CDR3 spans 15 residues. Germline CDR1 and CDR2: SGHTA and FQGNSA. Deletions cut 6 bases from V and 2 bases from J, with 14 bases between. CDR3: CASSLEPAAYNEQFF. DNA for the CDR3: TGTGCCAGCAGTCTAGAACCGGCCGCCTACAATGAGCAGTTCTTC.

This clone was detected only once. This sequence joins TRBV11-2 and TRBJ2-2, with D possibly TRBD1 on 8 matching bases. Germline V CDR1 and CDR2: SGHAT, FQNNGV. The V end lost 5 bases, the J end lost 6 bases, and 19 bases lay between the germline ends. The CDR3 length is 16 residues. For the CDR3, the DNA is TGTGCCAGCAGCGCAGGGGGCGGGGGATTCGCCGGGGAGCTGTTTTTT. Translated, it gives CASSAGGGGFAGELFF. The entire variable domain, with the rest obtained from reference TRBV11-2 and TRBJ2-2, is as follows: EAGVAQSPRYKIIEKRQSVAFWCNPISGHATLYWYQQILGQGPKLLIQFQNNGVVDDSQLPKDRFSAERLKGVDSTLKIQPAKLEDSAVYLCASSAGGGGFAGELFFGEGSRLTVL.

This clone came up once. The CDR3 loop is CATSDLISGRGADTQYF. The CDR3 DNA reads TGTGCCACCAGTGATTTGATTAGCGGGAGGGGAGCAGATACGCAGTATTTT. This sequence joins TRBV24-1 and TRBJ2-3; 11 nucleotides match TRBD2. The CDR3 is 17 amino acids. CDR1 is KGHDR and CDR2 is SFDVKD in the germline V gene. The trim removed 0 bases at V and 4 bases at J, leaving 5 bases unmatched.

The chain couples TRBV7-8 to TRBJ2-2, with a weak D call TRBD2 (5 bases). V gave up 5 bases and J gave up 4 bases, with 11 bases separating them. CDR3 length: 14 residues. CDR1 SGHVS and CDR2 FQNEAQ come from the germline V gene. The CDR3 region has the DNA TGTGCCAGCAGCCAAGGACTTCTCACCGGGGAGCTGTTTTTT. It translates to CASSQGLLTGELFF.

The gene calls are TRBV6-5 and TRBJ1-5; a possible D gene is TRBD1 (5 bases). The germline gives CDR1 MNHEY, CDR2 SVGAGI. The CDR3 loop spans 14 amino acids. Trimming took off 4 bases at V and 0 bases at J, with 7 bases between the two ends. The CDR3 DNA reads TGTGCCAGCAGTTGGGGGGATAGCAATCAGCCCCAGCATTTT. This encodes CASSWGDSNQPQHF.

Only a few counts were recorded for this clone. DNA of the CDR3: TGTGCCAGCAGTTTTGGACTAGCGGAGAATTACGAGCAGTACTTC. Translating gives CASSFGLAENYEQYF. The rearrangement links TRBV27 to TRBJ2-7; the match to TRBD2 covers 10 bases. This CDR3 has 15 amino acids. The J segment lost 4 bases and the V segment lost 3 bases, leaving 6 bases of the junction unmatched. The germline gives CDR1 MNHEY, CDR2 SMNVEV (reference sequence).

The chain is built from TRBV30 and TRBJ1-1; 9 nucleotides align to TRBD1. The J segment lost 1 base and the V segment lost 4 bases, leaving 7 bases of the junction unmatched. Germline CDR1 GTSNPN, CDR2 SVGIG (reference sequence). The CDR3 contains 15 residues. This CDR3 is CAWTGQGIANTEAFF. The CDR3 coding sequence is TGTGCCTGGACGGGACAGGGAATCGCGAACACTGAAGCTTTCTTT.

The genes are TRBV10-3 and TRBJ2-7; 8 bases map to TRBD1. J was trimmed by 3 bases and V by 7 bases; bases with no gene match: 8. CDR1 is ENHRY, CDR2 SYGVKD, per germline. The CDR3 is 14 amino acids. DNA for the CDR3: TGTGCCATCAAATCGGGACAGGCGATCTACGAGCAGTACTTC. Translation gives CAIKSGQAIYEQYF.

The chain employs TRBV4-1 and TRBJ2-1; no firm D call. Per germline, CDR1 MGHRA and CDR2 YSYEKL. V was pared by 0 bases and J by 6 bases, with 12 bases between. The CDR3 has 15 amino acids. CDR3 bases: TGCGCCAGCAGCCAAGATGCACGGTTAACCAATGAGCAGTTCTTC. Its translation is CASSQDARLTNEQFF.

The genes are TRBV5-4 and TRBJ1-4; 7 bases are shared with TRBD1. The trim removed 0 bases at V and 7 bases at J, leaving 3 bases unmatched. This CDR3 has 14 residues. CDR1 is SGHNT, CDR2 YYREEE, per germline (reference sequence). CDR3 sequence: CASSLAGDSEKLFF. For the CDR3, the DNA is TGTGCCAGCAGCTTGGCCGGGGACAGTGAAAAACTGTTTTTT. The full variable domain, in which reference TRBV5-4 and TRBJ1-4 provide the parts outside the CDR3, is ETGVTQSPTHLIKTRGQQVTLRCSSQSGHNTVSWYQQALGQGPQFIFQYYREEENGRGNFPPRFSGLQFPNYSSELNVNALELDDSALYLCASSLAGDSEKLFFGSGTQLSVL.

The chain has TRBV7-9 and TRBJ2-7, with TRBD2 identical over 9 bases. CDR3 length: 16 amino acids. Trimming cost V 3 bases and J 7 bases; bases outside gene matches: 13. Germline values: CDR1 SEHNR, CDR2 FQNEAQ (reference sequence). CDR3 sequence reads: CASSFPARSGGMEQYF. The DNA for the CDR3 is TGTGCCAGCAGCTTCCCCGCCCGTAGCGGGGGAATGGAGCAGTACTTC.

The J gene is TRBJ2-3, the V gene TRBV27; maybe TRBD2 (5 bases). Germline values: CDR1 MNHEY, CDR2 SMNVEV (reference sequence). There are 14 residues in the CDR3. The V and J ends lost 5 bases and 3 bases respectively, with 12 bases between them. CDR3 amino acids: CASSLTEATDTQYF. Here the CDR3 DNA reads TGTGCCAGCAGTCTAACGGAGGCTACAGATACGCAGTATTTT.

CDR3 protein: CATSRARQTNEKLFF. The DNA for the CDR3 is TGTGCCACCAGCAGAGCGAGACAGACAAATGAAAAACTGTTTTTT. The chain recombines TRBV15 with TRBJ1-4; D may be TRBD1 (5 bases). Looked up from germline, CDR1 is LNHNV and CDR2 is YYDKDF (reference sequence). Trimming pared 1 base from V and 5 bases from J, leaving 11 bases between. The CDR3 runs to 15 residues.

DNA for the CDR3: TGTGCCAGGAGCCCCGGGACAGGGTCCAGAGAGACCCAGTACTTC. Its translation: CARSPGTGSRETQYF. The gene calls are TRBV21-1 and TRBJ2-5; TRBD1 is the table's D call and was not checked against the DNA. TRBV21-1 is tagged as a pseudogene. This CDR3 has 15 amino acids.

In its sample, this clone was seen a few times. The chain is built from TRBV16 and TRBJ1-2; possible D gene TRBD1, 5 bases. The germline V and J ends were trimmed by 0 bases and 4 bases, with 9 bases remaining between them. CDR3 length: 14 amino acids. Germline V CDR1 and CDR2: KGHSY, FQNENV. The CDR3 sequence: CASSQSQGSYGYTF. As DNA, the CDR3 is TGTGCCAGCAGCCAATCTCAGGGCTCCTATGGCTACACCTTC.

This rearrangement joins TRBV2 to TRBJ2-7; no clear D. The CDR3 runs to 10 residues. Germline V gene lookup returns CDR1 SNHLY and CDR2 FYNNEI. V gave up 8 bases and J gave up 6 bases, with 8 bases separating them. CDR3 residues: CASGGSEQYF. In nucleotides, the CDR3 is TGTGCCAGCGGCGGTAGCGAGCAGTACTTC.

J is TRBJ1-3 and V is TRBV29-1; maybe TRBD1 (6 bases). Germline CDR1 is SQVTM and CDR2 is ANQGSEA. V lost 3 bases to trimming and J lost 4 bases, with 16 bases between them. The CDR3 length is 15 residues. This chain's CDR3 is CSVDEAGVAGNTIYF. DNA of the CDR3: TGCAGCGTTGACGAGGCAGGGGTGGCGGGAAACACCATATATTTT.